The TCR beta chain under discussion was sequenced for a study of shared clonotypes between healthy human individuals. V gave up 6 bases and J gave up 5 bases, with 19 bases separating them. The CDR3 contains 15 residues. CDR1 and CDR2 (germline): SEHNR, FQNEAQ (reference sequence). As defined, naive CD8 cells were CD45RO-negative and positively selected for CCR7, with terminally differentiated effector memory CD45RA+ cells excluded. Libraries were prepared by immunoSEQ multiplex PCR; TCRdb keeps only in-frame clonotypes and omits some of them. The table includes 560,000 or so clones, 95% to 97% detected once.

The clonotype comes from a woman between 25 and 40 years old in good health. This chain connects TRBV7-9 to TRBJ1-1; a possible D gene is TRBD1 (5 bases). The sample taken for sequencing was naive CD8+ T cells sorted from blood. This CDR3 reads CASRILGQGRTEAFF. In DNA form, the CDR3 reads TGTGCCAGCAGGATACTCGGCCAGGGAAGGACTGAAGCTTTCTTT.